The next 5 T cell receptor beta chains were all read from a single sample in a study of sequential checkpoint blockade in melanoma. The treatment is: randomized to nivolumab then ipilimumab (arm A) or the reverse (arm B). The assay was immunoSEQ multiplex PCR, and TCRdb's table has in-frame clones only and misses some. This table has more than 7,500 clones, 50% to 60% appearing once. This sample comprised CD8+ T cells sorted from blood (inferred from file names), obtained from a patient given nivolumab and ipilimumab in sequence. All receptors derive from a human donor with melanoma.

This chain uses TRBV4-3 with TRBJ2-5; 13 positions match TRBD2. This CDR3 has 15 amino acids. V was clipped by 0 bases and J by 5 bases; unmatched bases: 0. Germline V gives CDR1 LGHNA, CDR2 YSLEER. The CDR3 region is CASSQETSGGETQYF. CDR3 sequence (DNA): TGCGCCAGCAGCCAAGAGACTAGCGGGGGGGAGACCCAGTACTTC.

The chain links TRBV4-1 to TRBJ2-7, with 9 nucleotides matching TRBD2. Germline CDR1 is MGHRA and CDR2 is YSYEKL. The CDR3 sequence is 15 residues long. With 6 bases clipped from V and 5 bases from J, the junction kept 11 bases outside the gene matches. The CDR3 DNA follows: TGCGCCAGCAGTCTCCTCAGCGGGGGGATCCACGAGCAGTACTTC. Translated, it gives CASSLLSGGIHEQYF.

The chain has TRBV9 and TRBJ2-4, with TRBD2 identical over 8 bases. CDR1 SGDLS and CDR2 YYNGEE come from the germline V gene. V was clipped by 0 bases and J by 8 bases; unmatched bases: 7. The CDR3 has 15 residues. CDR3 sequence reads: CASSVAGGAGDIQYF. CDR3 nucleotides: TGTGCCAGCAGCGTAGCCGGGGGGGCCGGAGACATTCAGTACTTC.

The genes are TRBV7-3 and TRBJ2-3; possibly TRBD2 for D (7 bases). V was clipped by 0 bases and J by 3 bases, with 10 bases between them. The V gene's germline CDR1 is SGHTA and CDR2 FQGTGA. The CDR3 runs to 15 residues. CDR3 sequence: CASSLTGGRTDTQYF. CDR3 nucleotides: TGTGCCAGCAGCTTAACGGGGGGGCGGACAGATACGCAGTATTTT. Drawing the rest from reference TRBV7-3 and TRBJ2-3, the complete variable domain is GAGVSQTPSNKVTEKGKYVELRCDPISGHTALYWYRQSLGQGPEFLIYFQGTGAADDSGLPNDRFFAVRPEGSVSTLKIQRTERGDSAVYLCASSLTGGRTDTQYFGPGTRLTVL.

The chain is built from TRBV20-1 and TRBJ2-5, with a tentative D call TRBD2 (5 bases). Trimming took 3 bases from V and 9 from J, leaving 11 bases between them. Germline CDR1 reads DFQATT; CDR2 reads SNEGSKA (reference sequence). This CDR3 region has 11 residues. This chain's CDR3 is CSARTAGAQYF. CDR3 sequence (DNA): TGCAGTGCTAGGACGGCCGGGGCCCAGTACTTC.